The present entry profiles one T cell receptor beta chain with its context. The record originates from a study of OX40 agonist ivuxolimab in advanced cancers. In the study overall: Among those enrolled, mean age was roughly 55 years (range about 23 to 85) and about 79% were male. Anti-PD-1, anti-PD-L1 or anti-CTLA-4 therapy given earlier was allowed, and over 35% had some.

People who had autoimmune disease history or systemic immunosuppression were excluded. The protocol was immunoSEQ multiplex PCR, while the TCRdb copy is restricted to in-frame clones and leaves out a portion. Altogether 85,000 to 100,000 clones are present, around 83% being singletons, with the ten largest covering 0.2% to 0.25%. CDR3 length: 15 amino acids. V was clipped by 4 bases and J by 4 bases, with 14 bases between them. Germline V gives CDR1 SGHRS, CDR2 YFSETQ. The sequence derives from an adult with an advanced solid tumor such as melanoma, head and neck, liver or kidney cancer. This specimen consisted of CD4+ or CD8+ T cells sorted from blood, obtained in a trial of the OX40 agonist ivuxolimab. The rearrangement uses TRBV5-1 and TRBJ1-4, with D unclear. DNA for the CDR3: TGCGCCAGCAGCACACAGCGGAGACTTAATGAAAAACTGTTTTTT. This encodes CASSTQRRLNEKLFF.